The source of this T cell receptor (beta chain) is a study of neurological immune-mediated disorders (dated by TCRdb to the late 2010s). For the study in its entirety: Among the approximately 34 multiple sclerosis patients, approximately 30 had relapsing-remitting MS and 3 had secondary progressive MS. Using UMI-based sequencing, the study compared peripheral blood TCR-beta repertoires from patients with HTLV-I-associated myelopathy (HAM/TSP), patients with multiple sclerosis, and healthy controls. The approximately 100 TCR-beta libraries included longitudinal samples, technical triplicates and paired sorted CD4+ and CD8+ T-cell subsets alongside PBMC samples. The cohort included approximately 68 subjects: some 15 with HAM/TSP, roughly 34 with multiple sclerosis, and roughly 20 healthy controls. The study at large found these results: The MS cluster was not associated with any clinical or MRI features, and the authors stated that larger cohorts are needed. TCR clonal expansion was highest in HAM/TSP patients and lowest in MS patients, with MS patients falling below even healthy controls. Across subjects, expanded clones never shared an identical CDR3 amino acid sequence, which suggests that the TCR-beta repertoires in every group were private. Phylogenetic analysis grouped repertoires from 18 of 34 MS patients into a cluster of related CDR3 sequences, suggesting a possible repertoire-level signature.

This clonotype occurred many times. The antigen it recognizes is unknown. Within one base of it there is no much larger clone, and no base qualities were kept. Libraries from unsorted PBMCs were made from 2 million PBMCs kept in RNAlater at -80 degrees C until RNA extraction. Multiple sclerosis patients were enrolled in a US clinical protocol under which disease progression was evaluated by magnetic resonance imaging. PBMCs were separated from peripheral blood using Ficoll-Hypaque density gradient centrifugation and then cryopreserved in liquid nitrogen. cDNA synthesis used template-switch 5'RACE with a primer carrying a 10-nucleotide random unique molecular identifier tagging each TCR transcript. Every sequencing run yielded over 160 million TCR-beta sequences covering 15-18 subjects. The RNeasy kit was used to extract total RNA. The KAPA Real-time Library Amplification kit was used to amplify TCR-beta VDJ regions with primers for the TCR constant region and the 5'RACE anchor. Sample indexes and Illumina adaptors were added in a first PCR, after which library yield was increased in a second PCR. The roughly 650 bp TCR product was size-selected on a 2% E-gel SizeSelection system after Ampure bead purification. Before pooling, library quality was checked on a Bioanalyzer, concentration was measured with Qubit, and libraries were quantified with the Kapa Library Quantification kit. An Illumina HiSeq 2500 sequenced the libraries paired-end 2 x 150 bp. To increase sequence diversity, 25-30% phiX was spiked into each library pool. The authors' analysis ran thus. The quality-filtered reads were processed with the UMI-based MiGEC pipeline, whose error correction step removed more than 80% of the raw TCR sequences. IMGT germline references were used for aligning VDJ genes, and each clonotype was defined as a unique CDR3 amino acid sequence together with its V-J genes. Clonal expansion, Shannon diversity and CDR3 relatedness were evaluated with VDJtools (CalcPairwiseDistances, ClusterSamples), while phylogenetic trees were built in CLCbio workbench. Using coefficient-of-variation modelling across technical triplicates, the study counted a clone as expanded if it had at least 8 unique UMIs. TCRdb reprocessed the public reads (quality trimming at Q25 with fastp, clone calling with MiXCR) and kept in-frame beta chains. Records with the same CDR3 protein are collapsed into one entry carrying the most frequent genes and DNA. What appears here as the V and J calls and clone size reflects TCRdb's work, not the paper's. This sample comprises about 55,000 distinct CDR3 sequences, around 3.6% of them detected only once. The ten largest clones take up approximately 1.6% of the sample.

Taken from the germline V gene (reference sequence), the CDR1 and CDR2 loops are MNHEY and SMNVEV. V ends up 5 bases short and J 6 bases short, with an unmatched junction base count of 3. Reading from cysteine to phenylalanine, the CDR3 counts 14 amino acids. The entry retains the CDR3 DNA only, 42 bases that are in frame from base 1. The rearranged chain carries TRBV27 and TRBJ2-7, with TRBD2 matching 14 junction bases. This TCR was sampled from a man aged 25 to 45 with multiple sclerosis. Specimen: PBMCs. The DNA sequence follows: TGTGCCAGCAGTGCGGGGACTAGCGGGAGCGAGCAGTACTTC. Its product reads: CASSAGTSGSEQYF.